The clone carrying this TCR beta chain has just a few counts. Its matching antigen is unknown. These data belong to a study of CD8+ T cells in alopecia areata. Overall study findings and caveats: Normal scalp had lower clonality than lesional scalp, with alopecia totalis/universalis lesions showing this most strongly. The treated group had a single nonresponder, limiting CD8+ expansion-response conclusions. Patients displayed less clarity in TCR sharing than mice, a finding possibly related to HLA.

The treatment denotes: oral pan-JAK inhibitor, 5-10 mg twice daily. The CDR3 loop spans 15 amino acids. Per the germline V gene, CDR1 is MNHEY and CDR2 is SVGAGI. With V trimmed by 6 bases and J by 0 bases, 2 bases remained unmatched. RNA extraction was followed by reverse transcription into cDNA, which acted as the sequencing template. The table came from immunoSEQ multiplex PCR; TCRdb's copy has only in-frame clones and leaves some out. Of hundreds of thousands of clones in the sample, 35% to 45% were seen once. The chain joins TRBV6-5 to TRBJ2-6, with TRBD1 matching over 7 bases. This sequence was found in a human donor with alopecia areata. The sequencing here drew on CD4+ T cells sorted from blood, taken around week 34, from a patient treated with tofacitinib. CDR3 sequence reads: CASRGQSSGANVLTF. The CDR3 nucleotides are TGTGCCAGCAGGGGACAGAGCTCTGGGGCCAACGTCCTGACTTTC.